The rows below give T cell receptor beta chains drawn from one sample of a study of graft-versus-host responses after intestinal transplantation. Using immunoSEQ multiplex PCR, the repertoire was profiled, and TCRdb retains in-frame clones only, with some absent. The sample carries approximately 14,000 clones, about 94% recorded once. The sample here was PBMCs, taken 9 days after transplant. The receptor source for this set is a human patient who received an intestinal transplant, so some T cells may come from the graft donor. The CDR3 runs from the conserved cysteine through the conserved F or W. The D gene is left open where the match is weak. Clone size is stated in some rows and not others, as once, few, many or a class when expanded.

v_gene	j_gene	d_gene	abundance	CDR3aa	CDR3nt
TRBV27	TRBJ1-3	TRBD1	-	CASRPGQARSGNTIYF	TGTGCCAGCAGACCGGGACAGGCACGGTCTGGAAACACCATATATTTT
TRBV5-1	TRBJ2-2	TRBD1	-	CASSLGTGYTGELFF	TGCGCCAGCAGCTTGGGGACAGGGTACACCGGGGAGCTGTTTTTT
TRBV29-1	TRBJ1-1	-	-	CSVEDLSVAFF	TGCAGCGTTGAAGATCTCTCCGTAGCTTTCTTT
TRBV27	TRBJ2-3	-	-	CASGFSPDTQYF	TGTGCCAGCGGATTCAGTCCAGATACGCAGTATTTT
TRBV27	TRBJ1-1	-	-	CASSLGGNTEAFF	TGTGCCAGCAGTTTAGGGGGTAACACTGAAGCTTTCTTT
TRBV5-1	TRBJ2-7	-	-	CASSLVPDRGLGPYYEQYF	TGCGCCAGCAGCTTGGTGCCCGACCGGGGGCTAGGTCCCTACTACGAGCAGTACTTC
TRBV4-1	TRBJ2-1	TRBD2	-	CASSQSGRAEDEQFF	TGCGCCAGCAGCCAAAGCGGGAGGGCCGAGGATGAGCAGTTCTTC
TRBV2	TRBJ2-3	-	once	CASSDRSGADTQYF	TGTGCCAGCAGTGATCGGTCCGGGGCAGATACGCAGTATTTT
TRBV4-2	TRBJ2-1	TRBD2	-	CASSQSGRTSSDEQFF	TGTGCCAGCAGCCAGTCCGGGAGGACTAGCTCCGATGAGCAGTTCTTC
TRBV27	TRBJ2-1	TRBD2	-	CASSLAGGVYNEQFF	TGTGCCAGCAGTTTAGCGGGAGGAGTCTACAATGAGCAGTTCTTC
TRBV28	TRBJ2-3	TRBD2	-	CASSQRTGASLAGGTDTQYF	TGTGCCAGCAGTCAAAGGACAGGGGCCTCACTAGCGGGAGGAACAGATACGCAGTATTTT
TRBV28	TRBJ2-1	-	-	CASSSNEQFF	TGTGCCAGCAGTTCCAATGAGCAGTTCTTC
TRBV28	TRBJ1-4	TRBD1	-	CASRGPGQEGALREKLFF	TGTGCCAGCAGAGGCCCCGGACAGGAAGGGGCCCTTAGGGAAAAACTGTTTTTT
TRBV9	TRBJ2-1	-	-	CASSVGGRRELPNEQFF	TGTGCCAGCAGCGTAGGTGGGCGGCGGGAATTACCCAATGAGCAGTTCTTC
TRBV7-2	TRBJ2-1	-	once	CASSLVGNEQFF	TGTGCCAGCAGCTTAGTCGGTAATGAGCAGTTCTTC
TRBV11-2	TRBJ2-3	-	-	CASSRRGGTDTQYF	TGTGCCAGCAGCCGGAGGGGGGGCACAGATACGCAGTATTTT
TRBV9	TRBJ2-7	-	-	CASNDGTTDYEQYF	TGTGCCAGCAACGACGGGACCACCGACTACGAGCAGTACTTC
TRBV15	TRBJ1-3	-	-	CATSDYSGNTIYF	TGTGCCACCAGCGACTACTCTGGAAACACCATATATTTT
TRBV10-1	TRBJ2-1	TRBD2	-	CASSAGLAGWPNYNEQFF	TGCGCCAGCAGTGCGGGACTAGCGGGATGGCCCAACTACAATGAGCAGTTCTTC
TRBV9	TRBJ2-1	TRBD2	once	CASSDDPLAGIYNEQFF	TGTGCCAGCAGCGATGACCCCCTAGCGGGGATCTACAATGAGCAGTTCTTC